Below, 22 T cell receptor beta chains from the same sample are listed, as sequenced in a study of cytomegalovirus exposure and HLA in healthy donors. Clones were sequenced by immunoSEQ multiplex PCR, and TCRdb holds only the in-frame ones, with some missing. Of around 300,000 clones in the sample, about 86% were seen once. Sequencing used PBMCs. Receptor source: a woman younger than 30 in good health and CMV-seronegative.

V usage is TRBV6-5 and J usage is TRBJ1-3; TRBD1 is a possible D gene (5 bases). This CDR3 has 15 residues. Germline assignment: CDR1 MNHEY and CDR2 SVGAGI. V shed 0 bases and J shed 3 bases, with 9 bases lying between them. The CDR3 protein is CASSYSQGGGNTIYF. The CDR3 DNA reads TGTGCCAGCAGTTACTCTCAGGGTGGTGGAAACACCATATATTTT.

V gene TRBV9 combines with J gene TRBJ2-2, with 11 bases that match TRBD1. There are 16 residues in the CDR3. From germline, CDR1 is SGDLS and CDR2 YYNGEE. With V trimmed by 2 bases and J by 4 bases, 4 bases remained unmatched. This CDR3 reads CASSVTGTGGTGELFF. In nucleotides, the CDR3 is TGTGCCAGCAGCGTGACCGGGACAGGGGGCACCGGGGAGCTGTTTTTT.

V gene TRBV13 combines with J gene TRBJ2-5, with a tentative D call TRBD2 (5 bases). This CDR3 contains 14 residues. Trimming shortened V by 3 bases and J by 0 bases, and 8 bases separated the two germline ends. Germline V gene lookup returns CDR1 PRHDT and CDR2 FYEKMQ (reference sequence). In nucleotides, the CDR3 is TGTGCCAGCAGCTTCAGGACTGACCAAGAGACCCAGTACTTC. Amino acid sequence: CASSFRTDQETQYF.

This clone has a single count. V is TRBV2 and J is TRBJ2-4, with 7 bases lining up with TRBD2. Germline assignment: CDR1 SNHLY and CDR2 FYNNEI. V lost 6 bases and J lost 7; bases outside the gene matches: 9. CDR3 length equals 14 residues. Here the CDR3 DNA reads TGTGCCAGCAGGCCGGGGGGAGGGACCAACATTCAGTACTTC. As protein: CASRPGGGTNIQYF.

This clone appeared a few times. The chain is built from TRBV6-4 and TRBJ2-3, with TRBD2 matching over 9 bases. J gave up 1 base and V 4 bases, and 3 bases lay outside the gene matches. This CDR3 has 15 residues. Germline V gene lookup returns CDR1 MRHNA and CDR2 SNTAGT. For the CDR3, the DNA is TGTGCCAGCAGTGCCTCTAGCGGGGGCACAGATACGCAGTATTTT. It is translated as CASSASSGGTDTQYF.

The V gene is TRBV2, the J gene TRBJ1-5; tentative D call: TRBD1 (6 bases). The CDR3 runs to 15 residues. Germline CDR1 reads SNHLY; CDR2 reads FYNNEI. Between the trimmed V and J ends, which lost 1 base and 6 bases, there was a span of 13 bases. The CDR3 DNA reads TGTGCCAGCAGTGAAGGAGGGGGAAGGTCTCAGCCCCAGCATTTT. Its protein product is CASSEGGGRSQPQHF.

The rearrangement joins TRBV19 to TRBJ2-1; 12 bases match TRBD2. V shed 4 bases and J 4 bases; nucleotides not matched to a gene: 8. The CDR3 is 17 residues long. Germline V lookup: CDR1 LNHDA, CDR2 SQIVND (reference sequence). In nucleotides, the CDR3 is TGTGCCAGTAGTACACGACTAGCGGGGGAGACATACAATGAGCAGTTCTTC. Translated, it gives CASSTRLAGETYNEQFF.

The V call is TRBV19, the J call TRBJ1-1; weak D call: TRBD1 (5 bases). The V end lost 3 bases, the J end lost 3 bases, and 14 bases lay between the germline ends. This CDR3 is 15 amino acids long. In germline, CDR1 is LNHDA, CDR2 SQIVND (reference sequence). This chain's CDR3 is CASSMMRQGDTEAFF. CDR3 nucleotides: TGTGCCAGTAGTATGATGAGGCAGGGCGACACTGAAGCTTTCTTT.

The CDR3 DNA is TGTGCCAGCAGCTGGGACAGGGGAAGTCAGCCCCAGCATTTT. Protein: CASSWDRGSQPQHF. The chain joins TRBV11-2 to TRBJ1-5, with 10 bases identical to TRBD1. The CDR3 extends over 14 amino acids. V gave up 4 bases and J gave up 6 bases; unmatched junction bases: 3. The germline CDR1 and CDR2 sequences are SGHAT and FQNNGV.

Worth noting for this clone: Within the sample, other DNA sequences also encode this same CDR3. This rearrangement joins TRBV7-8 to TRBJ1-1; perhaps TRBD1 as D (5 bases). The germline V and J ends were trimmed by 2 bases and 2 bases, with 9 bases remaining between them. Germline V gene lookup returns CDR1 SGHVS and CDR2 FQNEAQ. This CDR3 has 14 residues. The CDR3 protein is CASSLSGENTEAFF. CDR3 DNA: TGTGCCAGCAGCTTATCGGGGGAAAACACTGAAGCTTTCTTT.

DNA of the CDR3: TGTGCCAGCAGGGGCGGACAGAATAACTATGGCTACACCTTC. It specifies CASRGGQNNYGYTF. V is TRBV6-1 and J is TRBJ1-2, with D tentatively TRBD1 (6 bases). This CDR3 contains 14 residues. Trimming cost V 6 bases and J 1 base, with 12 bases left between them. CDR1 MNHNS and CDR2 SASEGT come from the germline V gene.

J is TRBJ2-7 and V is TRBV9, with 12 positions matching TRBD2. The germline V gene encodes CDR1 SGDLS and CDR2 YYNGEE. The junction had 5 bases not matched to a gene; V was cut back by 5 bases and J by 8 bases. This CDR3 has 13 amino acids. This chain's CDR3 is CASRPSGGAQQYF. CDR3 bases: TGTGCCAGCAGGCCTAGCGGGGGGGCCCAGCAGTACTTC.

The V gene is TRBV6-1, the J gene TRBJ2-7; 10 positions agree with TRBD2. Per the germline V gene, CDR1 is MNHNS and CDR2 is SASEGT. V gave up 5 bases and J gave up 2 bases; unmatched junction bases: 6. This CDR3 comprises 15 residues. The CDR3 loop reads CASSSGTSDAYEQYF. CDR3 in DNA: TGTGCCAGCAGTTCCGGGACTAGCGACGCCTACGAGCAGTACTTC.

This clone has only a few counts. The chain's CDR3 is CASSDVPSGAYEQYF. The CDR3 DNA reads as TGCGCCAGCAGTGATGTCCCTAGCGGAGCCTACGAGCAGTACTTC. The chain employs TRBV10-1 and TRBJ2-7; 7 nucleotides align to TRBD2. The germline CDR1 and CDR2 sequences are WNHNN and SYGVQD (reference sequence). Trimming took 3 bases from V and 2 from J; bases not matched to a gene: 7. CDR3 length: 15 amino acids.

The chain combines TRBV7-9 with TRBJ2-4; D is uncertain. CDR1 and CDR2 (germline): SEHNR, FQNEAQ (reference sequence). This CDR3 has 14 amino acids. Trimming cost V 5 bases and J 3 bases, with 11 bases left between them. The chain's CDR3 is CASSPRASKNIQYF. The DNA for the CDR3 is TGTGCCAGCAGCCCAAGAGCGAGCAAAAACATTCAGTACTTC.

The CDR3 spells CASSRRGRNTEAFF. The DNA of the CDR3 is TGTGCCAGCAGCCGCAGGGGACGGAACACTGAAGCTTTCTTT. The chain uses TRBV14 and TRBJ1-1; tentatively, D is TRBD1 (6 bases). Looked up from germline, CDR1 is SGHDN and CDR2 is FVKESK. CDR3 length: 14 amino acids. V was shortened by 4 bases and J by 1 base, with 10 bases between the two germline ends.

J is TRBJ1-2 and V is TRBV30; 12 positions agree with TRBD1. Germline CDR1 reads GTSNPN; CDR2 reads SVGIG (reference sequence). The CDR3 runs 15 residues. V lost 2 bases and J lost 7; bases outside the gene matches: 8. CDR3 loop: CAWSPGDRGRGGYTF. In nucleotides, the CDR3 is TGTGCCTGGAGTCCGGGGGACAGGGGGCGAGGTGGCTACACCTTC.

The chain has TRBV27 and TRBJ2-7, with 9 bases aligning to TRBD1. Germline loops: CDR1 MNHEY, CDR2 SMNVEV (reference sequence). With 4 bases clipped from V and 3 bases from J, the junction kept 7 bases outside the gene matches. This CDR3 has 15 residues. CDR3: CASSSPHRGRYEQYF. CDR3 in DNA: TGTGCCAGCAGTTCTCCACACAGGGGGCGCTACGAGCAGTACTTC.

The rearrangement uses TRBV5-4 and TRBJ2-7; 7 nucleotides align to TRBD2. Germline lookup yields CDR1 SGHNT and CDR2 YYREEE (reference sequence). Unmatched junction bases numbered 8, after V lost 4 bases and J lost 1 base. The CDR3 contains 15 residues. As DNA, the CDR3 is TGTGCCAGCAGCCGGTCCGGGACTACGTCCTACGAGCAGTACTTC. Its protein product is CASSRSGTTSYEQYF.

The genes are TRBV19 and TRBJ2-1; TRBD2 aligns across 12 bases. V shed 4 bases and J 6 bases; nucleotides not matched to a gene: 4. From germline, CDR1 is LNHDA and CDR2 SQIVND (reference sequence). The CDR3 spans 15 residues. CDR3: CASSRLAGEGNEQFF. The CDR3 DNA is TGTGCCAGTAGTAGACTAGCGGGAGAGGGCAATGAGCAGTTCTTC.

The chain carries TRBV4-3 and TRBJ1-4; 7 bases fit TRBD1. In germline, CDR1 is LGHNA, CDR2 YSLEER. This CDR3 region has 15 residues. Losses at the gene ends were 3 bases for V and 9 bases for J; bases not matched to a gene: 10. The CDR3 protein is CASSQDRIRTQKLFF. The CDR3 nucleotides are TGCGCCAGCAGCCAGGACAGGATCCGCACTCAAAAACTGTTTTTT.

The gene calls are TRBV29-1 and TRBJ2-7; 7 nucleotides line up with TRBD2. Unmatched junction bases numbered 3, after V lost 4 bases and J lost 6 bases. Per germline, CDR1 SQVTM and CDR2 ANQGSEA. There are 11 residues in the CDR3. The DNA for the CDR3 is TGCAGCGTTGCGGGGGAGGGCGAGCAGTACTTC. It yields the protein CSVAGEGEQYF.